The clone carrying this TCR beta chain was observed once. Its specificity is not known. The sample is drawn from a study of post-analysis software for immune sequencing data. Prepared libraries of TCR beta cDNA carried unique molecular identifiers. The source material, roughly 0.9 to 11 million T cells, gave rise to 500,000 or so cDNA molecules. TCRdb reprocessed the PCR reads via MiXCR and lists one record per CDR3 protein. The repertoire has some 890,000 distinct CDR3 sequences, roughly 58% of them found once; the top ten carry approximately 4.5%. The CDR3 has 15 amino acids. Deletions cut 1 base from V and 8 bases from J, with 13 bases between. In germline, CDR1 is SGHRS, CDR2 YFSETQ. Notes on the study in general: When compared against controls, multiple sclerosis patients showed significantly lower normalized Chao1 diversity. Relative to controls, patients had several TRBV segments at higher frequency, with TRBV5-6, TRBV5-1 and TRBV20-1 among these.

V and J are TRBV5-1 and TRBJ1-6; maybe TRBD1 (5 bases). This clonotype was sampled from a girl between 5 and 17 years old with multiple sclerosis. Source material: blood. The CDR3 spells CASSLKEQVYSPLHF. The CDR3 region has the DNA TGCGCCAGCAGCTTGAAAGAACAGGTGTATTCACCCCTCCACTTT.